The present T cell receptor (beta chain) was sequenced within a study of blood T cells in healthy people across ages. Per the germline V gene, CDR1 is SGHTA and CDR2 is FQGNSA. The CDR3 covers 16 residues. V shed 5 bases and J 5 bases; nucleotides not matched to a gene: 10. The authors ran a second PCR of about 6 to 11 cycles using a sample-barcoded 5' primer and a J-beta primer mix. One entry per CDR3 protein, called by TCRdb with MiXCR from the 5' RACE reads. This sample has hundreds of thousands of distinct CDR3 sequences; about 52% occur once, and the top ten carry about a third. Specimen: blood. This TCR came from an older woman in good health. The J gene is TRBJ2-7, the V gene TRBV7-2; the match to TRBD2 covers 12 bases. Written as DNA, the CDR3 is TGTGCCAGCAGCCAAGGGACTAGCGGGCCTCAGAACGAGCAGTACTTC. Amino acids: CASSQGTSGPQNEQYF.